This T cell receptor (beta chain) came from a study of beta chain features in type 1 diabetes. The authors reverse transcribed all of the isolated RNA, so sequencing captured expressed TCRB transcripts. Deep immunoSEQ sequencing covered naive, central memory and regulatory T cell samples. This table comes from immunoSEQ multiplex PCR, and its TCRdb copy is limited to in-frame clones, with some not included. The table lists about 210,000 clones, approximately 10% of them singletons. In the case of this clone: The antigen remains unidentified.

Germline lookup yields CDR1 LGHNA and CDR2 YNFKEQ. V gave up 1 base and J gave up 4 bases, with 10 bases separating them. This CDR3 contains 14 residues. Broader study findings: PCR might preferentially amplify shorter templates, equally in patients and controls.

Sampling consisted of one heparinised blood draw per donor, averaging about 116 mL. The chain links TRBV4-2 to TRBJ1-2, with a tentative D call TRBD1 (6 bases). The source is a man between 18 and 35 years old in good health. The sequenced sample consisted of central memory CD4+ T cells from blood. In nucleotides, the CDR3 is TGTGCCAGCAGCCAAGGAGGACAGTCCTATGGCTACACCTTC. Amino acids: CASSQGGQSYGYTF.